The rows below give T cell receptor beta chains drawn from one sample of a study of blood T cell repertoires in COVID-19. Profiled with immunoSEQ multiplex PCR; TCRdb holds only in-frame clones, not every one. The sample yields 65,000 to 90,000 clones, more than 70% seen once. Sequenced sample: peripheral blood. These receptor sequences come from a woman aged 80 or older with acute or convalescent COVID-19. Each CDR3 is given with its conserved first and last residue. Fields, in order: V gene, D gene, J gene, clone size, CDR3 protein, CDR3 DNA. D genes are given only for firm matches. Clone sizes are given selectively: once, few, many, or a class where the clone is expanded.

TRBV7-2	-	TRBJ2-1	-	CASSLVAGEQFF	TGTGCCAGCAGCTTAGTAGCTGGAGAGCAGTTCTTC
TRBV6-6	TRBD2	TRBJ2-7	-	CASTSSGSSYEQYF	TGTGCCAGCACGTCGAGCGGGAGCTCCTACGAGCAGTACTTC
TRBV12-3/TRBV12-4	TRBD1	TRBJ1-1	-	CASRTTGGTEAFF	TGTGCCAGCAGGACGACAGGGGGCACTGAAGCTTTCTTT
TRBV9	-	TRBJ1-2	-	CASSAPGGHYGYTF	TGTGCCAGCAGCGCCCCTGGAGGTCACTATGGCTACACCTTC
TRBV9	TRBD2	TRBJ2-1	-	CASSKGGSGGNEQFF	TGTGCCAGCAGCAAGGGAGGTAGCGGGGGTAATGAGCAGTTCTTC
TRBV30	-	TRBJ1-1	-	CAFGGANEAFF	TGTGCTTTTGGGGGGGCTAATGAAGCTTTCTTT
TRBV5-4	-	TRBJ1-1	-	CASSPRGVLEAFF	TGTGCCAGCAGCCCACGTGGAGTCCTTGAAGCTTTCTTT
TRBV18	-	TRBJ1-2	-	CASSPFQRPNYGYTF	TGTGCCAGCTCACCGTTCCAGCGACCTAACTATGGCTACACCTTC
TRBV23-1	-	TRBJ1-1	once	CASSYRGNTEAFF	TGCGCCAGCAGTTATAGGGGCAACACTGAAGCTTTCTTT
TRBV6-1	-	TRBJ1-2	-	CASSEALRSYGYTF	TGTGCCAGCAGTGAAGCGCTACGGTCGTATGGCTACACCTTC
TRBV19	TRBD1	TRBJ2-7	-	CASSIETGAYEQYF	TGTGCCAGTAGTATAGAGACAGGGGCCTACGAGCAGTACTTC
TRBV2	-	TRBJ1-1	-	CANSEPGSEAFF	TGTGCCAACAGTGAACCGGGGAGTGAAGCTTTCTTT
TRBV5-1	-	TRBJ1-3	-	CASSPSGGDGNTIYF	TGCGCCAGCAGCCCGTCGGGGGGCGATGGAAACACCATATATTTT
TRBV2	TRBD1	TRBJ2-5	-	CASSEGGQGAETQYF	TGTGCCAGCAGTGAAGGGGGACAGGGGGCGGAGACCCAGTACTTC
TRBV7-5	-	TRBJ2-7	-	CARSLVSGGDIVDEQYF	TGTGCCAGAAGCTTAGTCAGTGGCGGGGATATAGTGGACGAGCAGTACTTC
TRBV18	-	TRBJ1-5	few	CASSEISNQPQHF	TGTGCCAGCTCAGAGATTAGCAATCAGCCCCAGCATTTT
TRBV5-1	TRBD1	TRBJ1-6	-	CASRSVGDRNNSPLHF	TGCGCCAGCAGATCGGTAGGGGACAGGAATAATTCACCCCTCCACTTT
TRBV5-1	TRBD1	TRBJ2-5	-	CASSRSGDRGQETQYF	TGCGCCAGCAGCCGCAGTGGGGACAGGGGACAAGAGACCCAGTACTTC
TRBV5-6	-	TRBJ1-1	-	CASSLGQHTEAFF	TGTGCCAGCAGCTTGGGACAGCACACTGAAGCTTTCTTT
TRBV11-2	-	TRBJ2-5	-	CASSRTGETQYF	TGTGCCAGCAGCCGAACGGGGGAGACCCAGTACTTC
TRBV19	-	TRBJ2-5	-	CASSNLQRQETQYF	TGTGCCAGTAGTAACCTACAGAGACAAGAGACCCAGTACTTC
TRBV3-1/TRBV3-2	-	TRBJ1-6	-	CASSHRRALNSPLHF	TGTGCCAGCAGCCACCGGAGGGCTCTTAATTCACCCCTCCACTTT
TRBV5-6	-	TRBJ2-7	-	CASRTVGGNEQYF	TGTGCCAGCAGAACGGTGGGGGGTAACGAGCAGTACTTC
TRBV6-2/TRBV6-3	-	TRBJ2-2	-	CASSRQLKATGELFF	TGTGCCAGCAGCCGACAGCTCAAGGCCACCGGGGAGCTGTTTTTT
TRBV5-8	TRBD1	TRBJ1-1	-	CASSPVGTANTEAFF	TGTGCCAGCAGCCCCGTCGGGACAGCGAACACTGAAGCTTTCTTT
TRBV25-1	-	TRBJ2-2	once	CASSDPLQENTGELFF	TGTGCCAGCAGTGATCCCTTACAGGAGAACACCGGGGAGCTGTTTTTT
TRBV19	-	TRBJ2-5	-	CASSIAEETQYF	TGTGCCAGTAGTATAGCCGAAGAGACCCAGTACTTC
TRBV6-2/TRBV6-3	TRBD1	TRBJ2-6	-	CASSRRTGVSGANVLTF	TGTGCCAGCAGCCGTCGGACAGGCGTCTCTGGGGCCAACGTCCTGACTTTC
TRBV6-1	TRBD1	TRBJ1-2	few	CASSVGLSDRGSGYTF	TGTGCCAGCAGTGTGGGCTTGTCGGACAGGGGGTCTGGCTACACCTTC
TRBV11-2	-	TRBJ2-6	-	CASSLGQGLSGANVLTF	TGTGCCAGCAGCCTCGGGCAGGGCCTCTCTGGGGCCAACGTCCTGACTTTC
TRBV7-8	-	TRBJ2-7	-	CASSLVRDLEQYF	TGTGCCAGCAGCCTTGTACGGGATCTTGAGCAGTACTTC
TRBV4-1	-	TRBJ1-5	once	CASSQEWGDLQPQHF	TGCGCCAGCAGCCAAGAATGGGGGGATCTTCAGCCCCAGCATTTT
TRBV7-2	TRBD2	TRBJ2-3	once	CASSPTLTSGGRADTQYF	TGTGCCAGCAGTCCTACTCTTACTAGCGGGGGGAGAGCAGATACGCAGTATTTT
TRBV2	TRBD1	TRBJ1-1	-	CASRGTAEAFF	TGTGCCAGCAGGGGGACAGCCGAAGCTTTCTTT
TRBV6-5	TRBD1	TRBJ1-1	-	CASSYPSGQGEAFF	TGTGCCAGCAGTTACCCCTCAGGACAGGGGGAAGCTTTCTTT
TRBV13	TRBD1	TRBJ1-2	-	CASSTYTGGRGYTF	TGTGCCAGCAGCACCTACACAGGGGGCCGGGGCTACACCTTC
TRBV25-1	-	TRBJ2-1	once	CASSETDNYNEQFF	TGTGCCAGCAGTGAGACTGATAACTACAATGAGCAGTTCTTC
TRBV9	-	TRBJ1-3	once	CASSAQSRTAGRNTIYF	TGTGCCAGCAGCGCCCAGAGCCGGACGGCGGGCAGGAACACCATATATTTT
TRBV7-8	TRBD2	TRBJ2-7	-	CASSLVPSGAGEQYF	TGTGCCAGCAGCTTAGTTCCTAGCGGGGCGGGGGAGCAGTACTTC
TRBV29-1	-	TRBJ2-3	many	CSVSPVTDTQYF	TGCAGCGTTAGCCCGGTCACAGATACGCAGTATTTT
TRBV12-3/TRBV12-4	-	TRBJ2-5	-	CASSPTVQETQYF	TGTGCCAGCAGCCCGACAGTACAAGAGACCCAGTACTTC
TRBV7-6	-	TRBJ2-6	-	CASSLAGSGANVLTF	TGTGCCAGCAGCTTAGCAGGGAGTGGGGCCAACGTCCTGACTTTC
TRBV30	-	TRBJ1-1	-	CAWSQGRLTEAFF	TGTGCCTGGAGTCAGGGGCGGCTAACTGAAGCTTTCTTT
TRBV5-4	TRBD2	TRBJ2-7	-	CASTSAGTSGQYF	TGTGCCAGCACCTCAGCCGGGACTAGCGGGCAGTACTTC
TRBV12-5	TRBD1	TRBJ1-4	-	CASGQEGAGEKLFF	TGTGCTAGTGGTCAGGAGGGGGCAGGGGAAAAACTGTTTTTT
TRBV6-6	TRBD1	TRBJ2-7	-	CASRGQGRGSYEQYF	TGTGCCAGCAGGGGACAGGGTCGGGGCTCCTACGAGCAGTACTTC
TRBV7-9	-	TRBJ1-1	once	CASSLTTSNTEAFF	TGTGCCAGCAGCTTAACGACAAGCAACACTGAAGCTTTCTTT
TRBV6-5	-	TRBJ1-6	-	CASSPRGFNSPLHF	TGTGCCAGCAGTCCCCGGGGGTTTAATTCACCCCTCCACTTT
TRBV6-4	-	TRBJ1-1	-	CASSAHRQVPVQNTEAFF	TGTGCCAGCAGTGCCCACAGACAGGTTCCAGTGCAAAACACTGAAGCTTTCTTT
TRBV29-1	-	TRBJ2-7	-	CSVGTPGRVSEQYF	TGCAGCGTTGGGACTCCGGGTCGGGTAAGCGAGCAGTACTTC
TRBV11-2	TRBD2	TRBJ2-7	few	CASSLTSGTSGNSYEQYF	TGTGCCAGCAGCTTAACTTCCGGGACTAGCGGCAACTCTTACGAGCAGTACTTC
TRBV5-4	-	TRBJ1-1	-	CASSLEGLYTEAFF	TGTGCCAGCAGCTTGGAGGGACTATACACTGAAGCTTTCTTT
TRBV6-5	TRBD1	TRBJ1-2	-	CASRGTGPFWGYTF	TGTGCCAGCAGAGGGACAGGGCCCTTCTGGGGCTACACCTTC
TRBV5-1	TRBD1	TRBJ2-5	-	CASSLLGGRETQYF	TGCGCCAGCAGCTTGCTAGGGGGCCGGGAGACCCAGTACTTC